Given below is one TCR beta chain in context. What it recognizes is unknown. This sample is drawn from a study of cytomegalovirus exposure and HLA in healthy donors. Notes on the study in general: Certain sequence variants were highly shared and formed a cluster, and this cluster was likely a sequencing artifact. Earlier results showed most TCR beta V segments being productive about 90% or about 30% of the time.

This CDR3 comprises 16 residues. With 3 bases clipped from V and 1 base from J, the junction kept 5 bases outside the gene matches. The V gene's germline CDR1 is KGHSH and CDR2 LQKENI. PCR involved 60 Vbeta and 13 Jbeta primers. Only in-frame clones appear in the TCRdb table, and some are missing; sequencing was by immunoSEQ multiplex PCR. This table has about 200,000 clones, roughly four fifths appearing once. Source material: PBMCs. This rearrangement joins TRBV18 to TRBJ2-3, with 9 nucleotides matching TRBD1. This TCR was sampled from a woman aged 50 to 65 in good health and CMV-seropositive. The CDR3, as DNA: TGTGCCAGCTCACCGGGACAGGGCCGAGGCACAGATACGCAGTATTTT. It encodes CASSPGQGRGTDTQYF. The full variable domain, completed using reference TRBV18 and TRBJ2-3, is NAGVMQNPRHLVRRRGQEARLRCSPMKGHSHVYWYRQLPEEGLKFMVYLQKENIIDESGMPKERFSAEFPKEGPSILRIQQVVRGDSAAYFCASSPGQGRGTDTQYFGPGTRLTVL.